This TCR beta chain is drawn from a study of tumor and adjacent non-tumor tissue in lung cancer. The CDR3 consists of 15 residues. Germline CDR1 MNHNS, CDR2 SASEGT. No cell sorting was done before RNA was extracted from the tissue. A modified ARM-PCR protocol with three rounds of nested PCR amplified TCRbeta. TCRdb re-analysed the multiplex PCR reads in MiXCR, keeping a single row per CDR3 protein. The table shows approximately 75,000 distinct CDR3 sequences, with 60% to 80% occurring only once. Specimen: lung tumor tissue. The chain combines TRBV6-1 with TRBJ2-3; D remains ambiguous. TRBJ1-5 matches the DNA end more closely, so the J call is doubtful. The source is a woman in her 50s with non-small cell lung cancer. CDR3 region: CASSELAEGTDTQHF. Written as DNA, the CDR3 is TGTGCCAGCAGTGAATTAGCGGAAGGCACAGATACGCAGCATTTT.